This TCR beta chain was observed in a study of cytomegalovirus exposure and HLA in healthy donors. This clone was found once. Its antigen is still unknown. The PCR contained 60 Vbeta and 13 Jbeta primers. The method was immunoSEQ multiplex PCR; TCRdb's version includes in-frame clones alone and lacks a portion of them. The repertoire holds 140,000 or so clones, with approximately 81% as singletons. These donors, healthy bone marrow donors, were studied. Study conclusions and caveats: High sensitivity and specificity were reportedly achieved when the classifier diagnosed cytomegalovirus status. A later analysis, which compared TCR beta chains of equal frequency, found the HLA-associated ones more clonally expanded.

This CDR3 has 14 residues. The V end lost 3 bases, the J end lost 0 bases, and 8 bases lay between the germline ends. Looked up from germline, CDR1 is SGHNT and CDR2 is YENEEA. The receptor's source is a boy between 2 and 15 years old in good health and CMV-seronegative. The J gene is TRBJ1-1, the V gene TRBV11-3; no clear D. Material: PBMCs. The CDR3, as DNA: TGTGCCAGCAGCTTCCACGGGTTGAACACTGAAGCTTTCTTT. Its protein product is CASSFHGLNTEAFF. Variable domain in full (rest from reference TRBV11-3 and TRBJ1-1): EAGVVQSPRYKIIEKKQPVAFWCNPISGHNTLYWYLQNLGQGPELLIRYENEEAVDDSQLPKDRFSAERLKGVDSTLKIQPAELGDSAVYLCASSFHGLNTEAFFGQGTRLTVV.